The 24 T cell receptor beta chains reported below all come from one sample, sequenced in a study of blood T cell repertoires in COVID-19. Sequencing used immunoSEQ multiplex PCR; TCRdb keeps in-frame clones, though not all of them. The table has roughly 70,000 clones, around 91% seen once. Material: peripheral blood. Every receptor here comes from a human donor in a cohort sampled during active COVID-19.

The chain combines TRBV15 with TRBJ1-5; perhaps TRBD1 as D (5 bases). The CDR3 extends over 17 amino acids. Trimming removed 1 base from V and 1 base from J, with 14 bases in between. CDR1 is LNHNV, CDR2 YYDKDF, per germline (reference sequence). The CDR3 region is CATSRGGGIRSNQPQHF. The CDR3 coding sequence is TGTGCCACCAGCAGAGGGGGCGGGATTAGGAGCAATCAGCCCCAGCATTTT.

This chain links TRBV5-8 with TRBJ2-7; D gene ambiguous. This CDR3 spans 14 amino acids. Trimming shortened V by 3 bases and J by 3 bases, and 13 bases separated the two germline ends. In germline, CDR1 is SGHTS, CDR2 YDEGEE. The CDR3, as DNA: TGTGCCAGCAGCTCCCGGGTCCTAGACTACGAGCAGTACTTC. The encoded protein is CASSSRVLDYEQYF.

The chain recombines TRBV29-1 with TRBJ2-7; 8 positions agree with TRBD1. CDR3 size: 13 residues. Per the germline V gene, CDR1 is SQVTM and CDR2 is ANQGSEA. V dropped 6 bases and J dropped 6; count of bases not matched to a gene: 10. CDR3 nucleotides: TGCAGCGTGTCCCGCCAGGGGGCAGCCGAGCAGTACTTC. Amino acid sequence: CSVSRQGAAEQYF.

This clone was counted once. The chain recombines TRBV4-2 with TRBJ2-7, with 8 positions matching TRBD2. V shed 0 bases and J 6 bases; nucleotides not matched to a gene: 10. The CDR3 contains 16 residues. Per germline, CDR1 LGHNA and CDR2 YNFKEQ. CDR3 DNA: TGTGCCAGCAGCCAAGAGGTTTACGGGGGGGCAGGCGAGCAGTACTTC. Its translation: CASSQEVYGGAGEQYF.

The rearrangement links TRBV18 to TRBJ2-7; 9 nucleotides match TRBD2. Per the germline V gene, CDR1 is KGHSH and CDR2 is LQKENI. This CDR3 has 14 residues. J lost 5 bases, V lost 6 bases, and 8 bases had no gene match. DNA of the CDR3: TGTGCCAGCTCTCTAGATCTAGCGGGGAACGAGCAGTACTTC. Translated: CASSLDLAGNEQYF.

The chain employs TRBV4-1 and TRBJ1-5; TRBD1 aligns across 9 bases. CDR3 length: 17 amino acids. Germline V gene lookup returns CDR1 MGHRA and CDR2 YSYEKL. V shed 0 bases and J 5 bases; nucleotides not matched to a gene: 8. The CDR3: CASSQDGTGGLDQPQHF. CDR3 DNA: TGCGCCAGCAGCCAAGATGGCACAGGGGGCCTAGATCAGCCCCAGCATTTT.

The chain couples TRBV11-2 to TRBJ1-4; D gene uncertain. V lost 6 bases, J lost 5 bases, and 10 bases lay in between. This CDR3 comprises 13 residues. Looked up from germline, CDR1 is SGHAT and CDR2 is FQNNGV. In nucleotides, the CDR3 is TGTGCCAGCAGTTCGACGGGAAATGAAAAACTGTTTTTT. The encoded protein is CASSSTGNEKLFF.

The chain links TRBV29-1 to TRBJ1-2; perhaps TRBD1 as D (5 bases). Germline loops: CDR1 SQVTM, CDR2 ANQGSEA. Trimming stripped 3 bases from V and 3 bases from J, with 5 bases between. The CDR3 covers 11 residues. DNA of the CDR3: TGCAGCGTTGACAGGGACTATGGCTACACCTTC. Its translation is CSVDRDYGYTF.

This clone was counted once. The chain is built from TRBV18 and TRBJ1-2, with 7 bases identical to TRBD1. V shed 3 bases and J 7 bases; nucleotides not matched to a gene: 5. Germline V lookup: CDR1 KGHSH, CDR2 LQKENI. The CDR3 length is 13 residues. CDR3 coding DNA: TGTGCCAGCTCACCCACAGGGGACGCTGGCTACACCTTC. The encoded protein is CASSPTGDAGYTF.

The V and J genes are TRBV19 and TRBJ2-7, with D perhaps matching TRBD1 (5 bases). The CDR3 is made up of 17 amino acids. Between the trimmed V and J ends, which lost 5 bases and 5 bases, there was a span of 25 bases. CDR1 is LNHDA and CDR2 is SQIVND in the germline V gene (reference sequence). DNA for the CDR3: TGTGCCAGTAGTCCCCACGGCAGGGTGAACTACTTGGACGAGCAGTACTTC. This encodes CASSPHGRVNYLDEQYF.

The chain has TRBV9 and TRBJ1-2; the D gene is possibly TRBD1 (5 bases). Germline CDR1 reads SGDLS; CDR2 reads YYNGEE. CDR3 size: 13 residues. V lost 3 bases to trimming and J lost 4 bases, with 10 bases between them. The CDR3 loop reads CASSGGHLYGYTF. The CDR3 DNA sequence: TGTGCCAGCAGCGGCGGACACCTCTATGGCTACACCTTC.

This rearrangement joins TRBV27 to TRBJ1-2, with 11 bases that match TRBD1. This CDR3 has 14 amino acids. The V gene end was trimmed by 5 bases and the J gene end by 8 bases; junction bases not matched to a gene: 7. CDR1 and CDR2 from the germline V gene are MNHEY and SMNVEV (reference sequence). The CDR3 protein is CASSPGQGANGYTF. The CDR3 DNA reads as TGTGCCAGCAGTCCAGGACAGGGGGCGAACGGCTACACCTTC.

A few counts support this clone. J is TRBJ1-5 and V is TRBV30; the match to TRBD1 covers 7 bases. CDR1 is GTSNPN, CDR2 SVGIG, per germline (reference sequence). The ends lost 5 bases at V and 5 bases at J; junction bases unmatched: 12. This CDR3 contains 15 residues. CDR3 nucleotides: TGTGCCTGGGTTCCAAGTAACAGGGGCGATCAGCCCCAGCATTTT. Translation: CAWVPSNRGDQPQHF. The variable domain in full, completed from reference TRBV30 and TRBJ1-5, reads SQTIHQWPATLVQPVGSPLSLECTVEGTSNPNLYWYRQAAGRGLQLLFYSVGIGQISSEVPQNLSASRPQDRQFILSSKKLLLSDSGFYLCAWVPSNRGDQPQHFGDGTRLSIL.

The chain couples TRBV6-5 to TRBJ2-7; the match to TRBD1 covers 12 bases. CDR3 size: 14 residues. V gave up 7 bases and J gave up 5 bases; unmatched junction bases: 6. CDR1 and CDR2 from the germline V gene are MNHEY and SVGAGI. The CDR3 DNA follows: TGTGCCAGCAACCGGGACAGGGGGCAGGACGAGCAGTACTTC. Its translation is CASNRDRGQDEQYF.

The chain couples TRBV7-3 to TRBJ1-6, with TRBD1 identical over 8 bases. This CDR3 contains 15 residues. Unmatched junction bases numbered 9, after V lost 5 bases and J lost 9 bases. Germline CDR1 reads SGHTA; CDR2 reads FQGTGA. The CDR3 loop is CASSASGGFLSPLHF. The CDR3 DNA follows: TGTGCCAGCAGCGCGTCAGGGGGCTTTCTTTCACCCCTCCACTTT.

V and J are TRBV28 and TRBJ1-1; unclear D gene. Per the germline V gene, CDR1 is MDHEN and CDR2 is SYDVKM. The CDR3 is 13 amino acids. V lost 6 bases and J lost 6, with 14 bases in between. The CDR3 nucleotides are TGTGCCAGCAGCCCCCCCCCGGTGCCTGAAGCTTTCTTT. This codes for CASSPPPVPEAFF.

The chain joins TRBV28 to TRBJ1-4; 10 bases agree with TRBD1. J gave up 7 bases and V 5 bases, and 7 bases lay outside the gene matches. Looked up from germline, CDR1 is MDHEN and CDR2 is SYDVKM. This CDR3 has 15 residues. The CDR3 nucleotides are TGTGCCAGCAGTACTAGACAGGGGGCTGGTGAAAAACTGTTTTTT. Translated: CASSTRQGAGEKLFF.

The rearrangement joins TRBV5-6 to TRBJ1-2; D not resolved. The CDR3 loop spans 13 amino acids. Trimming cost V 2 bases and J 0 bases, with 5 bases left between them. Germline V gives CDR1 SGHDT, CDR2 YYEEEE. The CDR3 DNA reads TGTGCCAGCAGCTTCGACACTAACTATGGCTACACCTTC. It translates to CASSFDTNYGYTF.

This clone was counted once. The rearrangement joins TRBV6-2 or TRBV6-3 to TRBJ1-6, with no clear D. Germline V gene data show CDR1 as MNHEY and CDR2 as SVGEGT. Between the trimmed V and J ends, which lost 4 bases and 0 bases, there was a span of 7 bases. The CDR3 totals 15 residues. The CDR3 is CASSSGSSYNSPLHF. In DNA, the CDR3 is TGTGCCAGCAGTTCAGGTAGCTCCTATAATTCACCCCTCCACTTT.

This sequence joins TRBV11-3 and TRBJ2-7, with a possible D match to TRBD2 (7 bases). CDR1 is SGHNT, CDR2 YENEEA, per germline. The CDR3 is made up of 15 amino acids. V was trimmed by 1 base and J by 0 bases, leaving 10 bases between them. The CDR3 DNA sequence: TGTGCCAGCAGCTTAGGCGGGGGCAGCTCCTACGAGCAGTACTTC. Residues: CASSLGGGSSYEQYF.

The genes are TRBV6-6 and TRBJ1-1; weak D call: TRBD1 (6 bases). This CDR3 comprises 12 residues. CDR1 and CDR2 (germline): MNHNY, SVGAGI (reference sequence). Trimming removed 6 bases at V and 5 bases at J, with 10 bases between. The CDR3 DNA reads as TGTGCCAGCAGGGGAGGGGGGACTGAAGCTTTCTTT. Residues: CASRGGGTEAFF.

The chain carries TRBV28 and TRBJ1-2; D is uncertain. V gave up 5 bases and J gave up 4 bases, with 17 bases separating them. The germline gives CDR1 MDHEN, CDR2 SYDVKM. There are 15 residues in the CDR3. CDR3 coding DNA: TGTGCCAGCAGTGCTCAGACTCTTTACTTCTATGGCTACACCTTC. This translates into CASSAQTLYFYGYTF.

The rearrangement uses TRBV18 and TRBJ1-4, with 7 bases that match TRBD1. The CDR3 has 16 amino acids. Germline V CDR1 and CDR2: KGHSH, LQKENI. With 6 bases clipped from V and 8 bases from J, the junction kept 15 bases outside the gene matches. This CDR3 reads CASSGGGGPIGEKLFF. CDR3 DNA: TGTGCCAGCTCCGGAGGAGGGGGCCCCATTGGGGAAAAACTGTTTTTT.

V and J are TRBV11-2 and TRBJ1-1; 7 bases match TRBD1. V shed 1 base, J shed 0 bases, and the junction held 5 bases outside the gene matches. This CDR3 is built from 16 residues. The germline V gene has CDR1 SGHAT and CDR2 FQNNGV. Here the CDR3 DNA reads TGTGCCAGCAGCTTAGCCAAGGGACAGATGAACACTGAAGCTTTCTTT. It yields the protein CASSLAKGQMNTEAFF.